A single sample gave rise to the 2 T cell receptor beta chains below, sequenced in a study of T cells in Graves' hyperthyroidism and ophthalmopathy. Amplification yielded TCR beta CDR3 regions, with RNA transcripts as the source. The HTBI primer set served for first-round RT-PCR of the TCR CDR3. TCRdb re-analysed the multiplex PCR reads in MiXCR, keeping a single row per CDR3 protein. The data contain approximately 370,000 distinct CDR3 sequences, approximately 18% of them singletons. The sample taken for sequencing was blood. These receptors were obtained from a woman younger than 45 with Graves' hyperthyroidism that later progressed to Graves' ophthalmopathy.

The rearrangement joins TRBV7-9 to TRBJ2-7; 9 positions match TRBD2. CDR1 is SEHNR and CDR2 is FQNEAQ in the germline V gene (reference sequence). CDR3 size: 16 residues. V was pared by 3 bases and J by 5 bases, with 11 bases of the junction left unmatched. DNA of the CDR3: TGTGCCAGCAGCTTGGACTTGGGACTAGCTAACGACGAGCAGTACTTC. Translating gives CASSLDLGLANDEQYF.

V and J are TRBV20-1 and TRBJ1-1; 7 nucleotides align to TRBD1. Looked up from germline, CDR1 is DFQATT and CDR2 is SNEGSKA (reference sequence). The CDR3 is 13 amino acids. Trimming at V came to 5 bases and at J to 4 bases, leaving 7 bases not matched to a gene. The CDR3 DNA follows: TGCAGTGCTTCCCAGGGGGAAAGCACTGAAGCTTTCTTT. Translation: CSASQGESTEAFF.